Below are 23 T cell receptor beta chains sequenced from a single sample in a study of blood T cell repertoires in COVID-19 (TCRdb year 2020). The library came from the immunoSEQ multiplex PCR assay. TCRdb mirrors the immuneACCESS table, restricted to in-frame sequences. Some clones are absent from its copies; in checked studies, under half trace to an unresolved V gene, and the reason for the others is unknown. In this sample the table shows fewer than 30,000 clones, about 85% of which occur a single time. Around 16% of the sample goes to the ten largest clones. The sequenced material came from peripheral blood. The receptors shown here come from an older woman with acute or convalescent COVID-19.

CDR3 amino acids: CASSHGGRGEQYF. The CDR3 region has the DNA TGTGCCAGCAGCCACGGCGGCAGGGGCGAGCAGTACTTC. The chain uses TRBV3-1 (or the pseudogene TRBV3-2) and TRBJ2-7; D is perhaps TRBD1 (6 bases). The germline CDR1 and CDR2 sequences are LGHDT and YNNKEL (reference sequence). The CDR3 covers 13 residues. V was clipped by 3 bases and J by 6 bases, with 12 bases between them.

The CDR3 here is CASSYPTSQEQYF. In DNA, the CDR3 is TGTGCCAGCAGTTACCCGACTAGTCAGGAGCAGTACTTC. The genes are TRBV6-2 or TRBV6-3 and TRBJ2-7, with D possibly being TRBD2 (6 bases). The germline gives CDR1 MNHEY, CDR2 SVGEGT. The CDR3 length is 13 residues. The V gene lost 2 bases and the J gene lost 7 bases, with 12 bases spanning the gap.

The rearrangement links TRBV10-1 to TRBJ1-1, with TRBD1 matching over 11 bases. Per germline, CDR1 WNHNN and CDR2 SYGVQD (reference sequence). The J segment lost 1 base and the V segment lost 10 bases, leaving 11 bases of the junction unmatched. This CDR3 is 16 amino acids long. The CDR3 here is CAIFRDRGTPNTEAFF. In DNA form, the CDR3 reads TGCGCCATCTTCCGGGACAGGGGGACCCCGAACACTGAAGCTTTCTTT.

The CDR3: CAWSRQGNTEAFF. CDR3 nucleotide sequence: TGTGCCTGGAGTCGACAGGGGAACACTGAAGCTTTCTTT. The chain has TRBV30 and TRBJ1-1, with TRBD1 matching 7 bases. The CDR3 runs to 13 residues. The junction had 1 base not matched to a gene; V was cut back by 2 bases and J by 1 base. Per germline, CDR1 GTSNPN and CDR2 SVGIG (reference sequence).

The rearrangement links TRBV4-1 to TRBJ1-1; 9 nucleotides match TRBD1. The V gene's germline CDR1 is MGHRA and CDR2 YSYEKL. The V gene end was trimmed by 5 bases and the J gene end by 11 bases; junction bases not matched to a gene: 15. The CDR3 consists of 15 residues. The CDR3: CASSNIPGQGLGAFF. The CDR3 nucleotides read TGCGCCAGCAGCAACATTCCGGGACAGGGTTTAGGGGCTTTCTTT.

The rearrangement links TRBV5-1 to TRBJ1-3, with a possible D match to TRBD1 (6 bases). V lost 2 bases and J 4 bases, leaving 10 bases between the germline ends. Looked up from germline, CDR1 is SGHRS and CDR2 is YFSETQ. This CDR3 spans 14 amino acids. CDR3 loop: CASSLSGQGNTIYF. DNA of the CDR3: TGCGCCAGCAGCTTAAGTGGACAGGGAAACACCATATATTTT. The entire variable domain, with the rest obtained from reference TRBV5-1 and TRBJ1-3, is as follows: KAGVTQTPRYLIKTRGQQVTLSCSPISGHRSVSWYQQTPGQGLQFLFEYFSETQRNKGNFPGRFSGRQFSNSRSEMNVSTLELGDSALYLCASSLSGQGNTIYFGEGSWLTVV.

This chain joins TRBV2 and TRBJ2-3, with D possibly matching TRBD1 (6 bases). This CDR3 contains 15 residues. The germline CDR1 and CDR2 sequences are SNHLY and FYNNEI. V was shortened by 8 bases and J by 0 bases, with 15 bases between the two germline ends. The CDR3 is CASDTQGPSTDTQYF. DNA of the CDR3: TGTGCCAGCGATACACAGGGCCCTAGCACAGATACGCAGTATTTT. Together with reference TRBV2 and TRBJ2-3, the CDR3 gives the full variable domain: EPEVTQTPSHQVTQMGQEVILRCVPISNHLYFYWYRQILGQKVEFLVSFYNNEISEKSEIFDDQFSVERPDGSNFTLKIRSTKLEDSAMYFCASDTQGPSTDTQYFGPGTRLTVL.

The CDR3 is CASRGDGPGGNSPLHF. The CDR3 nucleotides read TGCGCCAGCAGAGGGGACGGGCCCGGGGGGAATTCACCCCTCCACTTT. V usage is TRBV5-1 and J usage is TRBJ1-6; the D gene is possibly TRBD1 (5 bases). Per the germline V gene, CDR1 is SGHRS and CDR2 is YFSETQ. V lost 5 bases to trimming and J lost 7 bases, with 19 bases between them. CDR3 length: 16 residues.

V and J are TRBV5-1 and TRBJ2-5, with 7 bases fitting TRBD2. The trim removed 4 bases at V and 2 bases at J, leaving 11 bases unmatched. Germline V gene lookup returns CDR1 SGHRS and CDR2 YFSETQ. The CDR3 is made up of 16 amino acids. The CDR3 sequence: CASSLGPAGEQETQYF. For the CDR3, the DNA is TGCGCCAGCAGCCTGGGACCGGCGGGGGAACAAGAGACCCAGTACTTC.

The chain combines TRBV19 with TRBJ2-5; D gene unclear. Looked up from germline, CDR1 is LNHDA and CDR2 is SQIVND (reference sequence). With 1 base removed from V and 2 bases from J, the gap between germline ends came to 8 bases. The CDR3 sequence is 14 residues long. CDR3 DNA sequence: TGTGCCAGTAGTATAGTAAACAGTCAAGAGACCCAGTACTTC. Translating it yields CASSIVNSQETQYF.

This chain joins TRBV28 and TRBJ2-3; a weak D match, TRBD1 (5 bases). The CDR3 contains 12 residues. V gave up 9 bases and J gave up 8 bases, with 15 bases separating them. Germline CDR1 MDHEN, CDR2 SYDVKM. The CDR3 coding sequence is TGTGCCAGTACCCGGATCCAGGGTACGCAGTATTTT. This sequence encodes CASTRIQGTQYF.

V gene TRBV2 combines with J gene TRBJ1-4, with D maybe TRBD1 (6 bases). V shed 5 bases and J shed 0 bases, with 10 bases lying between them. Germline loops: CDR1 SNHLY, CDR2 FYNNEI. The CDR3 covers 15 residues. As DNA, the CDR3 is TGTGCCAGCAGTACTAACAGGGCAACTAATGAAAAACTGTTTTTT. Protein product: CASSTNRATNEKLFF.

This sequence joins TRBV4-1 and TRBJ2-7; D not resolved. V was clipped by 0 bases and J by 7 bases, with 16 bases between them. Germline CDR1 reads MGHRA; CDR2 reads YSYEKL. The CDR3 contains 15 residues. Here the CDR3 reads CASSQESLRGREQYF. The CDR3 nucleotides are TGCGCCAGCAGCCAAGAAAGCCTACGTGGTCGGGAGCAGTACTTC.

This chain links TRBV5-4 with TRBJ2-7, with unresolved D. Trimming pared 0 bases from V and 3 bases from J, leaving 16 bases between. The CDR3 consists of 16 residues. CDR1 SGHNT and CDR2 YYREEE come from the germline V gene (reference sequence). CDR3 amino acids: CASSLGTSAYLYEQYF. The CDR3 nucleotides are TGTGCCAGCAGCTTGGGTACTTCCGCCTACCTCTACGAGCAGTACTTC.

This chain links TRBV7-8 with TRBJ2-7; 7 bases align to TRBD2. Germline CDR1 and CDR2: SGHVS and FQNEAQ. V lost 2 bases, J lost 4 bases, and 5 bases stayed unmatched. The length of the CDR3 is 14 residues. Here the CDR3 reads CASSLSGAGYEQYF. Written as DNA, the CDR3 is TGTGCCAGCAGCTTATCGGGAGCGGGGTACGAGCAGTACTTC.

The J gene is TRBJ2-1, the V gene TRBV7-2, with 12 bases matching TRBD1. This CDR3 is 17 amino acids long. Germline V CDR1 and CDR2: SGHTA, FQGNSA. The V segment lost 5 bases and the J segment 5 bases; nucleotides outside the gene matches: 10. In DNA, the CDR3 is TGTGCCAGCAGCGATTACTGGGACAGGGGGCGAAACAATGAGCAGTTCTTC. This sequence encodes CASSDYWDRGRNNEQFF.

There are a few counts of this clone. The CDR3 DNA is TGTGCCAGCGGGGCGGGGTTCGGCACAGATACGCAGTATTTT. It codes for CASGAGFGTDTQYF. The V call is TRBV11-2, the J call TRBJ2-3, with a tentative D call TRBD2 (6 bases). Germline V gene lookup returns CDR1 SGHAT and CDR2 FQNNGV. Trimming cost V 8 bases and J 1 base, with 13 bases left between them. This CDR3 comprises 14 residues.

This sequence joins TRBV18 and TRBJ1-2; D unclear. The CDR3 sequence is 15 residues long. Trimming took off 3 bases at V and 3 bases at J, with 14 bases between the two ends. Germline CDR1 KGHSH, CDR2 LQKENI. The CDR3 spells CASSPGATSDYGYTF. The DNA for the CDR3 is TGTGCCAGCTCACCGGGCGCAACCTCGGACTATGGCTACACCTTC.

This chain connects TRBV10-1 to TRBJ2-3; tentatively, D is TRBD2 (6 bases). CDR3 length equals 15 residues. Deletions cut 8 bases from V and 0 bases from J, with 15 bases between. In germline, CDR1 is WNHNN, CDR2 SYGVQD (reference sequence). The CDR3 nucleotides are TGCGCCAGCGGCCTCGGGACTTCTAGCACAGATACGCAGTATTTT. Amino acid sequence: CASGLGTSSTDTQYF.

V usage is TRBV6-5 and J usage is TRBJ2-7; 9 bases match TRBD1. The CDR3 runs to 14 residues. The trim removed 6 bases at V and 5 bases at J, leaving 8 bases unmatched. The germline V gene has CDR1 MNHEY and CDR2 SVGAGI. The CDR3 protein is CASSYRDRADEQYF. CDR3 bases: TGTGCCAGCAGCTACCGGGACAGGGCGGACGAGCAGTACTTC.

The chain carries TRBV5-1 and TRBJ1-1; unclear D gene. V dropped 0 bases and J dropped 4 bases, with 7 bases sitting between them. This CDR3 spans 13 amino acids. In germline, CDR1 is SGHRS, CDR2 YFSETQ. CDR3 sequence reads: CASSLAPLTEAFF. The CDR3 DNA reads TGCGCCAGCAGCTTGGCTCCTCTCACTGAAGCTTTCTTT.

This chain connects TRBV5-1 to TRBJ2-3; 7 nucleotides line up with TRBD2. The V segment lost 4 bases and the J segment 1 base; nucleotides outside the gene matches: 9. The CDR3 is made up of 16 amino acids. Germline CDR1 and CDR2: SGHRS and YFSETQ. The CDR3: CASSLLGSGRTDTQYF. CDR3 DNA sequence: TGCGCCAGCAGCCTGTTGGGTAGCGGGCGCACAGATACGCAGTATTTT.

The J gene is TRBJ1-6, the V gene TRBV27; 10 positions match TRBD1. The junction had 10 bases not matched to a gene; V was cut back by 5 bases and J by 6 bases. The germline V gene has CDR1 MNHEY and CDR2 SMNVEV (reference sequence). The CDR3 is 17 amino acids. The CDR3 DNA reads TGTGCCAGCAGTCCCAGGGACAGGGGATTCCGTAATTCACCCCTCCACTTT. Translating gives CASSPRDRGFRNSPLHF.